Listed here are 27 T cell receptor beta chains from one sample, sequenced in a study of shared clonotypes between healthy human individuals. TCRdb's table, derived via immunoSEQ multiplex PCR, lists solely in-frame clones and lacks some. This repertoire shows around 700,000 clones, roughly nine tenths found once; its top ten account for 24%. CD45RO-negative CD8 cells positively selected for CCR7 made up the naive population, which excluded terminally differentiated effector memory CD45RA+ cells. The sequenced sample was naive CD8+ T cells sorted from blood. All receptors derive from a man aged 25-45 years in good health.

The chain joins TRBV18 to TRBJ1-2; 8 nucleotides line up with TRBD1. Germline lookup yields CDR1 KGHSH and CDR2 LQKENI. V lost 6 bases, J lost 6 bases, and 15 bases stayed unmatched. The CDR3 loop spans 16 amino acids. CDR3 DNA sequence: TGTGCCAGCTCTCCCCAAGTCCTGGACAGGGAAAATGGCTACACCTTC. It is translated as CASSPQVLDRENGYTF.

V gene TRBV13 combines with J gene TRBJ2-1, with D unresolved. V shed 0 bases and J shed 5 bases, with 5 bases lying between them. Germline assignment: CDR1 PRHDT and CDR2 FYEKMQ (reference sequence). The CDR3 extends over 13 amino acids. The CDR3 reads CASSLGSDNEQFF. CDR3 bases: TGTGCCAGCAGCTTAGGGTCAGACAATGAGCAGTTCTTC.

The V and J genes are TRBV9 and TRBJ2-2; maybe TRBD2 (6 bases). CDR3 length: 16 amino acids. Trimming cost V 0 bases and J 2 bases, with 11 bases left between them. CDR1 and CDR2 (germline): SGDLS, YYNGEE. The CDR3 DNA follows: TGTGCCAGCAGCGTAGAAAACGGGAGTAACACCGGGGAGCTGTTTTTT. It specifies CASSVENGSNTGELFF.

This clone turned up a few times. Other nucleotide sequences in the sample specify the same CDR3. The chain employs TRBV4-1 and TRBJ1-5; the D gene is possibly TRBD1 (5 bases). Trimming removed 4 bases at V and 1 base at J, with 11 bases between. The CDR3 contains 15 residues. Germline V gene data show CDR1 as MGHRA and CDR2 as YSYEKL. The CDR3 bases are TGCGCCAGCAGCCCCAGGGCGGTCAGCAATCAGCCCCAGCATTTT. It encodes CASSPRAVSNQPQHF.

This sequence joins TRBV11-2 and TRBJ2-7; 7 bases are a match to TRBD2. CDR1 SGHAT and CDR2 FQNNGV come from the germline V gene. This CDR3 contains 16 residues. The V gene end was trimmed by 1 base and the J gene end by 3 bases; junction bases not matched to a gene: 9. The CDR3 DNA reads TGTGCCAGCAGCTTAGTATTGGGCGGGAGTCTCTACGAGCAGTACTTC. Translation gives CASSLVLGGSLYEQYF.

The chain combines TRBV7-6 with TRBJ1-1; a possible D gene is TRBD1 (5 bases). CDR3 length: 13 amino acids. V was trimmed by 7 bases and J by 0 bases, leaving 9 bases between them. Per germline, CDR1 SGHVS and CDR2 FNYEAQ. The CDR3 DNA reads as TGTGCCAGCAACCCGGACATGAACACTGAAGCTTTCTTT. This gives the protein CASNPDMNTEAFF.

The chain combines TRBV27 with TRBJ1-1; no firm D call. V dropped 1 base and J dropped 3 bases, with 6 bases sitting between them. Germline V lookup: CDR1 MNHEY, CDR2 SMNVEV (reference sequence). The CDR3 loop spans 13 amino acids. The CDR3 nucleotides read TGTGCCAGCAGTTTATACCTAGACACTGAAGCTTTCTTT. This encodes CASSLYLDTEAFF.

This chain uses TRBV19 with TRBJ2-7, with TRBD1 matching 7 bases. The V gene end was trimmed by 6 bases and the J gene end by 2 bases; junction bases not matched to a gene: 1. The germline CDR1 and CDR2 sequences are LNHDA and SQIVND (reference sequence). The CDR3 totals 12 residues. CDR3 nucleotide sequence: TGTGCCAGTAGCCAGGGGGCCTACGAGCAGTACTTC. This translates into CASSQGAYEQYF.

With respect to this clone: Distinct nucleotide sequences in the sample also encode this CDR3. The chain joins TRBV27 to TRBJ1-1; D gene ambiguous. Trimming left V 1 base short and J 1 base short, with 4 bases between. This CDR3 is 13 amino acids long. Germline V gives CDR1 MNHEY, CDR2 SMNVEV (reference sequence). CDR3 region: CASSLWGNTEAFF. For the CDR3, the DNA is TGTGCCAGCAGTTTATGGGGGAACACTGAAGCTTTCTTT.

This chain connects TRBV5-1 to TRBJ2-5; 9 nucleotides align to TRBD2. CDR1 SGHRS and CDR2 YFSETQ come from the germline V gene. V lost 5 bases to trimming and J lost 2 bases; unmatched junction nucleotides: 7. The CDR3 totals 15 residues. CDR3 in DNA: TGCGCCAGCAGTATAGCGGGAGATTGGCAAGAGACCCAGTACTTC. Its translation is CASSIAGDWQETQYF.

The V and J genes are TRBV14 and TRBJ2-5; no definite D call. The CDR3 totals 13 residues. Per germline, CDR1 SGHDN and CDR2 FVKESK. V was clipped by 1 base and J by 3 bases, with 6 bases between them. CDR3 in amino acids: CASSQVEEETQYF. The CDR3 DNA reads TGTGCCAGCAGCCAAGTGGAAGAAGAGACCCAGTACTTC.

This clone came up once. The gene calls are TRBV7-8 and TRBJ2-1; 9 bases agree with TRBD2. The CDR3 has 15 residues. CDR1 SGHVS and CDR2 FQNEAQ come from the germline V gene. V gave up 5 bases and J gave up 8 bases; unmatched junction bases: 10. CDR3 nucleotides: TGTGCCAGCAGCCCCCGGGGGGCGGGAGGGGATGAGCAGTTCTTC. It is translated as CASSPRGAGGDEQFF.

The chain has TRBV5-6 and TRBJ2-3, with D perhaps given as TRBD1 or TRBD2 (5 bases each). Deletions cut 7 bases from V and 2 bases from J, with 17 bases between. Germline loops: CDR1 SGHDT, CDR2 YYEEEE. The CDR3 is 15 residues long. As DNA, the CDR3 is TGTGCCAGCCTCTCCCCCCAGGGAGACACAGATACGCAGTATTTT. It codes for CASLSPQGDTDTQYF.

The V and J genes are TRBV30 and TRBJ2-5; 8 nucleotides agree with TRBD1. Per the germline V gene, CDR1 is GTSNPN and CDR2 is SVGIG (reference sequence). J was trimmed by 9 bases and V by 6 bases; bases with no gene match: 9. The CDR3 sequence is 12 residues long. CDR3 bases: TGTGCCTGCCGGGAACAGGGGGTCCCCCAGTACTTC. The encoded protein is CACREQGVPQYF.

This clone was seen only once. The chain uses TRBV19 and TRBJ2-1, with 13 bases identical to TRBD2. Germline CDR1 reads LNHDA; CDR2 reads SQIVND (reference sequence). The V gene end was trimmed by 5 bases and the J gene end by 7 bases; junction bases not matched to a gene: 8. The length of the CDR3 is 16 residues. Written as DNA, the CDR3 is TGTGCCAGTAGTTCTCGGACTAGCGGGAGTTTGAATGAGCAGTTCTTC. It translates to CASSSRTSGSLNEQFF.

The chain carries TRBV27 and TRBJ1-2, with unresolved D. Germline-derived CDR1 and CDR2 are MNHEY and SMNVEV (reference sequence). Trimming pared 0 bases from V and 5 bases from J, leaving 13 bases between. The CDR3 has 15 residues. This CDR3 is CASSLSKSGKYGYTF. The DNA of the CDR3 is TGTGCCAGCAGTTTATCAAAGTCCGGGAAGTATGGCTACACCTTC.

This sequence joins TRBV29-1 and TRBJ2-7; no reliable D call. The CDR3 consists of 8 residues. V lost 4 bases and J lost 6, with 1 base in between. Germline V lookup: CDR1 SQVTM, CDR2 ANQGSEA. The chain's CDR3 is CSVGEQYF. The CDR3 region has the DNA TGCAGCGTTGGCGAGCAGTACTTC.

This sequence joins TRBV18 and TRBJ2-7, with D maybe TRBD1 (7 bases). The CDR3 sequence is 14 residues long. The V gene lost 5 bases and the J gene lost 5 bases, with 16 bases spanning the gap. Germline lookup yields CDR1 KGHSH and CDR2 LQKENI. This CDR3 is CASSTGAGGNEQYF. The CDR3 DNA reads as TGTGCCAGCTCAACCGGGGCAGGGGGGAACGAGCAGTACTTC.

The chain joins TRBV20-1 to TRBJ2-1; weak D call: TRBD2 (5 bases). CDR3 length equals 10 residues. The V end was cut by 8 bases, the J end by 9 bases, with 11 bases between. Germline assignment: CDR1 DFQATT and CDR2 SNEGSKA (reference sequence). The CDR3 spells CSPGGVEQFF. CDR3 sequence (DNA): TGCAGTCCCGGAGGAGTTGAGCAGTTCTTC.

The chain employs TRBV7-2 and TRBJ2-7; 7 bases agree with TRBD2. The CDR3 covers 15 residues. After removal of 5 bases from V and 1 base from J, the junction contained 8 bases not matched to a gene. Germline CDR1 reads SGHTA; CDR2 reads FQGNSA. CDR3 sequence (DNA): TGTGCCAGCAGCCCCCAGACAGCGGGATCCTACGAGCAGTACTTC. Encoded protein: CASSPQTAGSYEQYF.

J is TRBJ1-2 and V is TRBV7-3; D gene ambiguous. The V and J ends lost 5 bases and 5 bases respectively, with 18 bases between them. Germline V CDR1 and CDR2: SGHTA, FQGTGA. The CDR3 has 15 residues. CDR3 coding DNA: TGTGCCAGCAGCCCGACTCGGACGGGGAATTATGGCTACACCTTC. Translated: CASSPTRTGNYGYTF.

V is TRBV5-1 and J is TRBJ1-5; TRBD1 matches at 8 bases. The CDR3 length is 15 residues. The V gene end was trimmed by 4 bases and the J gene end by 7 bases; junction bases not matched to a gene: 10. CDR1 and CDR2 from the germline V gene are SGHRS and YFSETQ. The CDR3 sequence is CASSTTGALGQPQHF. As DNA, the CDR3 is TGCGCCAGCAGCACGACAGGGGCCTTGGGACAGCCCCAGCATTTT.

On this clone: Other DNA sequences from this sample encode an identical CDR3 as well. The rearrangement links TRBV19 to TRBJ2-7; D not resolved. Trimming removed 1 base from V and 6 bases from J, with 4 bases in between. The CDR3 is made up of 11 amino acids. Germline CDR1 LNHDA, CDR2 SQIVND (reference sequence). CDR3 bases: TGTGCCAGTAGTATAGGCTCCGAGCAGTACTTC. Translating it yields CASSIGSEQYF.

The rearrangement joins TRBV5-1 to TRBJ2-7; 7 nucleotides line up with TRBD2. Losses at the gene ends were 4 bases for V and 2 bases for J; bases not matched to a gene: 12. From germline, CDR1 is SGHRS and CDR2 YFSETQ. This CDR3 region has 16 residues. In DNA form, the CDR3 reads TGCGCCAGCAGCCCCCCGGGAGGACAAATTCCCTACGAGCAGTACTTC. Protein sequence: CASSPPGGQIPYEQYF. Full variable domain (remainder filled in from reference TRBV5-1 and TRBJ2-7): KAGVTQTPRYLIKTRGQQVTLSCSPISGHRSVSWYQQTPGQGLQFLFEYFSETQRNKGNFPGRFSGRQFSNSRSEMNVSTLELGDSALYLCASSPPGGQIPYEQYFGPGTRLTVT.

The chain is built from TRBV28 and TRBJ1-5; D not resolved. CDR3 length equals 16 residues. V shed 1 base and J shed 3 bases, with 13 bases lying between them. CDR1 is MDHEN, CDR2 SYDVKM, per germline. As DNA, the CDR3 is TGTGCCAGCAGTTTATTCTCCGTGAGGGTCAATCAGCCCCAGCATTTT. It codes for CASSLFSVRVNQPQHF.

The rearrangement uses TRBV7-2 and TRBJ2-5; 9 nucleotides line up with TRBD2. The CDR3 is 15 residues long. V gave up 4 bases and J gave up 4 bases; unmatched junction bases: 7. CDR1 SGHTA and CDR2 FQGNSA come from the germline V gene. The CDR3 region has the DNA TGTGCCAGCAGCTCTGTAGCGGGAGTGGGAGAGACCCAGTACTTC. As protein: CASSSVAGVGETQYF.

The J gene is TRBJ2-1, the V gene TRBV9; TRBD1 agrees at 11 bases. The CDR3 extends over 16 amino acids. Losses at the gene ends were 4 bases for V and 5 bases for J; bases not matched to a gene: 8. Germline lookup yields CDR1 SGDLS and CDR2 YYNGEE. CDR3 sequence (DNA): TGTGCCAGCAGCCCCACTGGGACAGGGGGTCACAATGAGCAGTTCTTC. It yields the protein CASSPTGTGGHNEQFF.